This TCR beta chain was identified in a study of Ad26.COV2.S vaccination and SARS-CoV-2 variants. The wider study: Ad26.COV2.S arm of COV1001 included the donor.

Treatment defined: roughly 20 received Ad26.COV2.S at low or high dose, single or two shots; roughly five received placebo; per-sample allocation not given. Day 63 after the first vaccine or placebo injection was the time point for sampling. Participants' vaccine, an Ad26 vector, delivered Wuhan-strain SARS-CoV-2 spike. This CDR3 has 12 residues. Deletions cut 3 bases from V and 7 bases from J, with 9 bases between. Some clones are missing from TCRdb's copy, which holds only in-frame ones; the method was immunoSEQ multiplex PCR. The sample consists of 350,000 to 450,000 clones, approximately 90% of them appearing once.

The gene calls are TRBV12-3 or TRBV12-4 and TRBJ1-2; D gene ambiguous. This TCR was sampled from a person aged 18-65 years who received the Ad26.COV2.S COVID-19 vaccine or a placebo. This specimen was peripheral blood, taken in a trial of Ad26.COV2.S vaccine versus placebo. The CDR3 protein is CASSFADGGYTF. DNA of the CDR3: TGTGCCAGCAGTTTTGCCGACGGTGGCTACACCTTC.